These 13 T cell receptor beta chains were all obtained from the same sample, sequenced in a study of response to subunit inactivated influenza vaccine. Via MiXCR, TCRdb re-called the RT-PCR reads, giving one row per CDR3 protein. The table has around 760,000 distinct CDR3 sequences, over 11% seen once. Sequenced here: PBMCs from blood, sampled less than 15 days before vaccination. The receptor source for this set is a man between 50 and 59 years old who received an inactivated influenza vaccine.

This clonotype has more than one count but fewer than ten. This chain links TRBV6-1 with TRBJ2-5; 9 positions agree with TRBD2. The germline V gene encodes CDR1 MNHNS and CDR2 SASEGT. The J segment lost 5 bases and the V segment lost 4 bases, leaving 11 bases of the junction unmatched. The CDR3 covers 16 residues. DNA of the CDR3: TGTGCCAGCAGTGTACGTAGCGGGAGCTTGGGGGAGACCCAGTACTTC. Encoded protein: CASSVRSGSLGETQYF.

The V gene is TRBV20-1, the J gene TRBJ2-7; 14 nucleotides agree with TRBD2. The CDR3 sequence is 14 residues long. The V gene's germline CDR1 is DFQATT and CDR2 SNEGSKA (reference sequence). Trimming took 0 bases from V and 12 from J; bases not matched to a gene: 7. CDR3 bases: TGCAGTGCTAGAGATCGGACTAGCGGGGGGCCCGGGTACTTC. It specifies CSARDRTSGGPGYF.

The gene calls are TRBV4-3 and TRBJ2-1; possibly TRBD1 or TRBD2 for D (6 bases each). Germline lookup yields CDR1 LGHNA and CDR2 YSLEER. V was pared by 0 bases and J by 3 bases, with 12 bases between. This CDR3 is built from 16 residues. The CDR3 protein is CASSQDPGGNYNEQFF. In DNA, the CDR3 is TGCGCCAGCAGCCAAGATCCCGGGGGCAACTACAATGAGCAGTTCTTC.

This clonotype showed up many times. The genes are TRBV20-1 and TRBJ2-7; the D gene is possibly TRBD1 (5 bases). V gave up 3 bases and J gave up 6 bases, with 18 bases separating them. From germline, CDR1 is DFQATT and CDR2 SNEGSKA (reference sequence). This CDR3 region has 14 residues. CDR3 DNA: TGCAGTGCTAGTGCCACAGGAGCCACGGGCGAGCAGTACTTC. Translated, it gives CSASATGATGEQYF.

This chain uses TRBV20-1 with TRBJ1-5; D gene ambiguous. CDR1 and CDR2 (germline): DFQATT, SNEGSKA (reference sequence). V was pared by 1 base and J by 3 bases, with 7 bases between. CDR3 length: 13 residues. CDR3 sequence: CSARGSSNQPQHF. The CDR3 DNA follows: TGCAGTGCTAGAGGGAGTTCCAATCAGCCCCAGCATTTT.

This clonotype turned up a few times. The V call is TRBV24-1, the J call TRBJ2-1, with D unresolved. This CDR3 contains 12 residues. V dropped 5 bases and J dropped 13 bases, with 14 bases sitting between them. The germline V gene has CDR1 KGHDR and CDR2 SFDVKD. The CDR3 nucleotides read TGTGCCACCAGTGGGGGTGGGTTAACTCAGTTCTTC. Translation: CATSGGGLTQFF.

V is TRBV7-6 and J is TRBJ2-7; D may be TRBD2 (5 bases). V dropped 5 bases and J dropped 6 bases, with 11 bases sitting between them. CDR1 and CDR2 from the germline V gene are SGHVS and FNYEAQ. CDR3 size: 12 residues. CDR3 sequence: CASSASGTEQYF. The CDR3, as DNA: TGTGCCAGCAGCGCGAGCGGAACCGAGCAGTACTTC.

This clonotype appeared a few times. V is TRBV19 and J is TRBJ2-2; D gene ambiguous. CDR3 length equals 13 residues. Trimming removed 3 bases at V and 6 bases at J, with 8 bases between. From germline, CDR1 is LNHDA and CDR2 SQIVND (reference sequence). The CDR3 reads CASSIPRPGELFF. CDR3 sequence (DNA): TGTGCCAGTAGTATCCCCCGACCCGGGGAGCTGTTTTTT.

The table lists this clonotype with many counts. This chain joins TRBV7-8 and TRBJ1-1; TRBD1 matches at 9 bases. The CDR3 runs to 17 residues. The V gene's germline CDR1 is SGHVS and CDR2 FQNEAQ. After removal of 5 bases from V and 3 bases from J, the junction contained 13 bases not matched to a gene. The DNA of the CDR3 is TGTGCCAGCAGCCAAAGGGGACAGGGTATGTTGGACACTGAAGCTTTCTTT. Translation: CASSQRGQGMLDTEAFF.

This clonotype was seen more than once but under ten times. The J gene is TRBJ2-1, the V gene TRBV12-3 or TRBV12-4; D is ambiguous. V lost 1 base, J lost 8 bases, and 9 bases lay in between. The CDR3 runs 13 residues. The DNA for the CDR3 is TGTGCCAGCAGTTTAGGGCAGGTCTATGAGCAGTTCTTC. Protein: CASSLGQVYEQFF.

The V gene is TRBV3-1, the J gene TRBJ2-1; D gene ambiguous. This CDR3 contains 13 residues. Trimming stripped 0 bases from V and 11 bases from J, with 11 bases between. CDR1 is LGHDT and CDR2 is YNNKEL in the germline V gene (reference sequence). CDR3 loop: CASSQDLMAQQFF. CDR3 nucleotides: TGTGCCAGCAGCCAAGACTTGATGGCTCAGCAGTTCTTC.

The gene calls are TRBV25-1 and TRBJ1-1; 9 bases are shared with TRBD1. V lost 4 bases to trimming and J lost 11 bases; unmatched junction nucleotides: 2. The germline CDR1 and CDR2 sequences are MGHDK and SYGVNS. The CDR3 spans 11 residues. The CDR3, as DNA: TGTGCCAGCAGTGGACAGGGGGTGGCTTTCTTT. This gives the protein CASSGQGVAFF. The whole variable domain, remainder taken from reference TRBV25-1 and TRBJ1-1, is EADIYQTPRYLVIGTGKKITLECSQTMGHDKMYWYQQDPGMELHLIHYSYGVNSTEKGDLSSESTVSRIRTEHFPLTLESARPSHTSQYLCASSGQGVAFFGQGTRLTVV.

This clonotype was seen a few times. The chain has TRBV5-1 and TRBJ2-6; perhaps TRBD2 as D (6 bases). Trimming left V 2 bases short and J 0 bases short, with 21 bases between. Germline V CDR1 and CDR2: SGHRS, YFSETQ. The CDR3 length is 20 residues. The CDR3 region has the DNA TGCGCCAGCAGCTTCCAACAATCGTGGCGGACTAACTCTGGGGCCAACGTCCTGACTTTC. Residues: CASSFQQSWRTNSGANVLTF.